This T cell receptor (beta chain) was sequenced during a study of cytomegalovirus exposure and HLA in healthy donors. Data came from immunoSEQ multiplex PCR; TCRdb stores just in-frame clones and leaves some out. The profile shows 200,000 or so clones, around 83% of them singletons. Notes on this clone: Antigen specificity is unknown.

The donors were members of the validation cohort comprising about 120 subjects, separate from the approximately 630-subject first cohort. General observations from the study: Listed as cytomegalovirus-associated were over 150 TCR beta chains. A few chains tied to CMV proved CMV antigen-specific in vitro. Later, an analysis found that TCR clusters from the first cohort tended to co-occur in the 110 or so validation repertoires.

Germline V gene lookup returns CDR1 MGHDK and CDR2 SYGVNS. The CDR3 spans 16 residues. The V and J ends lost 0 bases and 2 bases respectively, with 13 bases between them. The receptor was derived from a woman younger than 45 in good health and CMV-seropositive. The sequencing sample was made of PBMCs. The chain has TRBV25-1 and TRBJ2-5; D perhaps matches TRBD2 (5 bases). Here the CDR3 DNA reads TGTGCCAGCAGTGAATATGGAGGACGGAAACAAGAGACCCAGTACTTC. This codes for CASSEYGGRKQETQYF.